The 31 T cell receptor beta chains below come from one sample, sequenced in a study of blood T cell repertoires in COVID-19. The method was immunoSEQ multiplex PCR; TCRdb's version includes in-frame clones alone and lacks a portion of them. This table holds roughly 200,000 clones, about nine tenths found once. Sequenced: PBMCs or T cells enriched from blood (not recorded which). The receptor source for this set is a woman aged 30 to 39 who had recovered from COVID-19.

The rearrangement links TRBV18 to TRBJ2-5; 7 nucleotides agree with TRBD1. Germline CDR1 and CDR2: KGHSH and LQKENI. J lost 1 base, V lost 0 bases, and 2 bases had no gene match. This CDR3 has 15 amino acids. In DNA, the CDR3 is TGTGCCAGCTCACCACCGGCAGGGGGCCAAGAGACCCAGTACTTC. Residues: CASSPPAGGQETQYF.

The rearrangement joins TRBV27 to TRBJ2-7; D is perhaps TRBD1 (6 bases). V was shortened by 2 bases and J by 3 bases, with 14 bases between the two germline ends. Germline loops: CDR1 MNHEY, CDR2 SMNVEV (reference sequence). CDR3 length equals 15 residues. The CDR3 sequence is CASSLGGLGYYEQYF. The DNA for the CDR3 is TGTGCCAGCAGTTTAGGGGGCTTGGGGTACTACGAGCAGTACTTC.

This rearrangement joins TRBV3-1 (or the pseudogene TRBV3-2) to TRBJ2-2, with 7 bases that match TRBD2. CDR3 length equals 17 residues. J lost 3 bases, V lost 1 base, and 8 bases had no gene match. Germline assignment: CDR1 LGHDT and CDR2 YNNKEL (reference sequence). In DNA form, the CDR3 reads TGTGCCAGCAGCCAAGTCGGCAGCGGGGCGTACACCGGGGAGCTGTTTTTT. It encodes CASSQVGSGAYTGELFF.

The chain is built from TRBV6-5 and TRBJ1-5; 7 bases match TRBD1. The CDR3 runs to 13 residues. Germline CDR1 reads MNHEY; CDR2 reads SVGAGI. Trimming removed 8 bases from V and 0 bases from J; junction bases left unmatched: 1. CDR3 residues: CASGTVSNQPQHF. The DNA for the CDR3 is TGTGCCAGCGGGACAGTTAGCAATCAGCCCCAGCATTTT.

The genes are TRBV7-6 and TRBJ1-1, with D unclear. Germline-derived CDR1 and CDR2 are SGHVS and FNYEAQ. This CDR3 contains 15 residues. Trimming left V 5 bases short and J 1 base short, with 14 bases between. CDR3 loop: CASSPGSYGNTEAFF. In nucleotides, the CDR3 is TGTGCCAGCAGCCCCGGTTCTTACGGGAACACTGAAGCTTTCTTT.

The J gene is TRBJ2-1, the V gene TRBV27; 8 positions match TRBD1. The CDR3 is 16 residues long. Looked up from germline, CDR1 is MNHEY and CDR2 is SMNVEV (reference sequence). V trimming: 0 bases; J trimming: 4 bases; junction bases outside the gene matches: 5. The CDR3 DNA is TGTGCCAGCAGTTTATCCGGCCGACAGGGGTACAATGAGCAGTTCTTC. Its translation: CASSLSGRQGYNEQFF.

This chain connects TRBV4-2 to TRBJ2-5, with TRBD2 matching 11 bases. Trimming removed 4 bases from V and 5 bases from J; junction bases left unmatched: 12. The CDR3 consists of 17 residues. The germline CDR1 and CDR2 sequences are LGHNA and YNFKEQ. CDR3 bases: TGTGCCAGCAGCCCTCGTAGCGGGGGGGCCGACGGGGAGACCCAGTACTTC. Translating it yields CASSPRSGGADGETQYF.

This clone was picked up a small number of times. The rearrangement links TRBV7-3 to TRBJ2-2; D is undetermined. The CDR3 has 13 amino acids. The germline V gene has CDR1 SGHTA and CDR2 FQGTGA. The V and J ends lost 1 base and 7 bases respectively, with 7 bases between them. For the CDR3, the DNA is TGTGCCAGCAGCTTAATGCGAGGCGGGGAGCTGTTTTTT. Its protein is CASSLMRGGELFF.

DNA of the CDR3: TGTGCCAGCAGGCCAGGATCGACTAACTATGGCTACACCTTC. Its translation is CASRPGSTNYGYTF. The chain uses TRBV7-6 and TRBJ1-2; D remains unclear. CDR1 and CDR2 from the germline V gene are SGHVS and FNYEAQ. CDR3 length: 14 amino acids. Trimming cost V 6 bases and J 0 bases, with 11 bases left between them.

The chain recombines TRBV7-2 with TRBJ2-5; 9 positions agree with TRBD2. Germline CDR1 is SGHTA and CDR2 is FQGNSA. The CDR3 covers 15 residues. Losses at the gene ends were 4 bases for V and 0 bases for J; bases not matched to a gene: 3. CDR3 in amino acids: CASSSQRGDQETQYF. The DNA for the CDR3 is TGTGCCAGCAGCTCCCAGCGGGGGGACCAAGAGACCCAGTACTTC.

CDR3 DNA: TGTGCCAGCAGCGAGACAGGAGGTTTAAATGGCTACACCTTC. Its protein product is CASSETGGLNGYTF. V usage is TRBV5-5 and J usage is TRBJ1-2; the D gene is possibly TRBD1 (6 bases). The V gene's germline CDR1 is SGHKS and CDR2 YYEKEE (reference sequence). Trimming shortened V by 4 bases and J by 6 bases, and 16 bases separated the two germline ends. CDR3 length: 14 residues.

The V and J genes are TRBV5-5 and TRBJ1-2, with TRBD1 identical over 8 bases. The CDR3 is 16 residues long. After removal of 2 bases from V and 3 bases from J, the junction contained 9 bases not matched to a gene. Germline CDR1 SGHKS, CDR2 YYEKEE (reference sequence). The CDR3, as DNA: TGTGCCAGCAGCTTAACCCTCAGGGGGCTAGACTATGGCTACACCTTC. Residues: CASSLTLRGLDYGYTF.

A single count supports this clone. V is TRBV3-1 (or the pseudogene TRBV3-2) and J is TRBJ2-3; perhaps TRBD1 as D (5 bases). This CDR3 region has 16 residues. Germline V gene lookup returns CDR1 LGHDT and CDR2 YNNKEL (reference sequence). Trimming took off 1 base at V and 4 bases at J, with 15 bases between the two ends. The CDR3: CASSQVARVEPDTQYF. CDR3 nucleotides: TGTGCCAGCAGCCAAGTGGCCAGGGTAGAACCAGATACGCAGTATTTT.

This chain connects TRBV5-4 to TRBJ2-5; D uncertain. The CDR3 sequence is 15 residues long. In germline, CDR1 is SGHNT, CDR2 YYREEE (reference sequence). V lost 0 bases and J 5 bases, leaving 14 bases between the germline ends. CDR3 sequence: CASSLAYRDLETQYF. The CDR3 bases are TGTGCCAGCAGCTTGGCGTACAGAGACCTTGAGACCCAGTACTTC.

The chain employs TRBV11-3 and TRBJ1-1; D perhaps matches TRBD1 (6 bases). V lost 0 bases and J 4 bases, leaving 6 bases between the germline ends. This CDR3 is built from 13 residues. Germline loops: CDR1 SGHNT, CDR2 YENEEA. CDR3 in amino acids: CASSLEGATEAFF. The DNA of the CDR3 is TGTGCCAGCAGCTTAGAGGGGGCCACTGAAGCTTTCTTT.

The chain joins TRBV18 to TRBJ1-3; no reliable D call. CDR3 size: 16 residues. V shed 2 bases and J shed 0 bases, with 11 bases lying between them. Germline CDR1 and CDR2: KGHSH and LQKENI. The CDR3 region is CASSPSGLNSGNTIYF. The DNA for the CDR3 is TGTGCCAGCTCACCAAGCGGTCTAAACTCTGGAAACACCATATATTTT.

This clone has only one observation. The rearrangement joins TRBV10-1 to TRBJ2-3; 7 bases line up with TRBD2. V gave up 5 bases and J gave up 1 base; unmatched junction bases: 3. The CDR3 extends over 14 amino acids. CDR1 is WNHNN and CDR2 is SYGVQD in the germline V gene (reference sequence). The CDR3 loop reads CASSQSGGTDTQYF. The CDR3 bases are TGCGCCAGCAGTCAAAGCGGGGGCACAGATACGCAGTATTTT.

The J gene is TRBJ1-4, the V gene TRBV5-1, with D perhaps matching TRBD1 (5 bases). The V end lost 1 base, the J end lost 7 bases, and 11 bases lay between the germline ends. Looked up from germline, CDR1 is SGHRS and CDR2 is YFSETQ. CDR3 length: 14 amino acids. The CDR3 loop reads CASSLNWGGEKLFF. The CDR3 DNA sequence: TGCGCCAGCAGCTTGAATTGGGGCGGTGAAAAACTGTTTTTT.

The chain recombines TRBV11-2 with TRBJ2-7, with 9 bases matching TRBD1. CDR1 is SGHAT and CDR2 is FQNNGV in the germline V gene. The CDR3 runs to 14 residues. Germline trimming cut 2 bases from V and 4 bases from J; bases unmatched to any gene: 3. For the CDR3, the DNA is TGTGCCAGCAGCTTACCCGGGACAGGGTACGAGCAGTACTTC. This codes for CASSLPGTGYEQYF.

The chain links TRBV7-9 to TRBJ2-1, with 7 bases fitting TRBD1. Trimming removed 5 bases from V and 4 bases from J; junction bases left unmatched: 8. The CDR3 is made up of 15 amino acids. The germline V gene encodes CDR1 SEHNR and CDR2 FQNEAQ (reference sequence). The DNA for the CDR3 is TGTGCCAGCAGCCAGGGGGAGTGGGCATACAATGAGCAGTTCTTC. This gives the protein CASSQGEWAYNEQFF.

This clone was counted between two and nine times. The chain employs TRBV6-5 and TRBJ2-1, with TRBD1 matching 9 bases. The germline gives CDR1 MNHEY, CDR2 SVGAGI. CDR3 size: 16 residues. The V and J ends lost 0 bases and 8 bases, in that order; junction bases with no gene match: 8. CDR3 loop: CASSYSKPGQGHEQFF. Written as DNA, the CDR3 is TGTGCCAGCAGTTACTCGAAACCGGGACAGGGACATGAGCAGTTCTTC.

The chain recombines TRBV6-1 with TRBJ2-3, with 9 bases that match TRBD2. The CDR3 covers 15 residues. The germline V gene has CDR1 MNHNS and CDR2 SASEGT. After removal of 0 bases from V and 4 bases from J, the junction contained 2 bases not matched to a gene. The CDR3 coding sequence is TGTGCCAGCAGTGAAGCGGGCGGGGGGGCAGATACGCAGTATTTT. It encodes CASSEAGGGADTQYF.

This chain joins TRBV19 and TRBJ1-1; D is unresolved. V dropped 5 bases and J dropped 6 bases, with 13 bases sitting between them. This CDR3 has 13 amino acids. Germline values: CDR1 LNHDA, CDR2 SQIVND (reference sequence). CDR3 sequence: CASSSGSLSEAFF. The CDR3 DNA is TGTGCCAGTAGTTCGGGGTCATTATCTGAAGCTTTCTTT.

J is TRBJ1-1 and V is TRBV7-2, with 8 bases that match TRBD1. CDR1 and CDR2 (germline): SGHTA, FQGNSA. Trimming at V came to 4 bases and at J to 4 bases, leaving 8 bases not matched to a gene. The CDR3 is made up of 15 amino acids. The CDR3 here is CASSYGGQGATEAFF. The CDR3 nucleotides are TGTGCCAGCAGCTACGGAGGACAGGGAGCCACTGAAGCTTTCTTT.

For the CDR3, the DNA is TGTGCCAGCGGTAAGGACATCTTCGACGAGCAGTACTTC. Amino acids: CASGKDIFDEQYF. This chain connects TRBV25-1 to TRBJ2-7; D perhaps matches TRBD1 (5 bases). Trimming took off 8 bases at V and 5 bases at J, with 16 bases between the two ends. The V gene's germline CDR1 is MGHDK and CDR2 SYGVNS. This CDR3 contains 13 residues.

This clone was seen once. The chain recombines TRBV9 with TRBJ1-1, with a tentative D call TRBD1 (5 bases). Germline CDR1 reads SGDLS; CDR2 reads YYNGEE. The CDR3 loop spans 15 amino acids. V was pared by 0 bases and J by 1 base, with 10 bases between. This CDR3 is CASSVGGHPNTEAFF. CDR3 nucleotide sequence: TGTGCCAGCAGCGTAGGAGGACATCCGAACACTGAAGCTTTCTTT.

J is TRBJ2-7 and V is TRBV11-2; 8 bases line up with TRBD2. This CDR3 is 14 amino acids long. Looked up from germline, CDR1 is SGHAT and CDR2 is FQNNGV. V shed 2 bases, J shed 5 bases, and the junction held 5 bases outside the gene matches. The CDR3 DNA reads TGTGCCAGCAGCTTACAACGCGGGGGGAACGAGCAGTACTTC. This translates into CASSLQRGGNEQYF.

The J gene is TRBJ2-5, the V gene TRBV7-3, with D possibly matching TRBD1 (5 bases). The CDR3 length is 16 residues. Trimming pared 4 bases from V and 1 base from J, leaving 16 bases between. The germline CDR1 and CDR2 sequences are SGHTA and FQGTGA. The CDR3 loop reads CASSSGHAPFQETQYF. The CDR3 DNA reads as TGTGCCAGCAGCTCCGGACACGCTCCCTTCCAAGAGACCCAGTACTTC.

This clone has only one observation. The chain carries TRBV6-5 and TRBJ1-4, with a weak D call TRBD1 (5 bases). Germline CDR1 MNHEY, CDR2 SVGAGI. CDR3 length: 14 amino acids. Trimming shortened V by 8 bases and J by 8 bases, and 18 bases separated the two germline ends. CDR3 sequence reads: CASRPAGRREKLFF. The CDR3 nucleotides read TGTGCCAGCCGTCCAGCAGGGCGACGGGAAAAACTGTTTTTT.

The J gene is TRBJ1-1, the V gene TRBV29-1; 9 nucleotides match TRBD1. The CDR3 consists of 16 residues. J lost 1 base, V lost 5 bases, and 11 bases had no gene match. Per the germline V gene, CDR1 is SQVTM and CDR2 is ANQGSEA. The CDR3 spells CSVYKYPGQGNTEAFF. The CDR3 nucleotides read TGCAGCGTTTATAAGTATCCGGGACAGGGGAACACTGAAGCTTTCTTT.

The genes are TRBV27 and TRBJ2-7; 8 bases map to TRBD1. The CDR3 loop spans 16 amino acids. V lost 4 bases, J lost 0 bases, and 8 bases stayed unmatched. Germline CDR1 reads MNHEY; CDR2 reads SMNVEV (reference sequence). The CDR3 region has the DNA TGTGCCAGCAGTTACGGCTTGGGACAGGTCTCCTACGAGCAGTACTTC. It encodes CASSYGLGQVSYEQYF.